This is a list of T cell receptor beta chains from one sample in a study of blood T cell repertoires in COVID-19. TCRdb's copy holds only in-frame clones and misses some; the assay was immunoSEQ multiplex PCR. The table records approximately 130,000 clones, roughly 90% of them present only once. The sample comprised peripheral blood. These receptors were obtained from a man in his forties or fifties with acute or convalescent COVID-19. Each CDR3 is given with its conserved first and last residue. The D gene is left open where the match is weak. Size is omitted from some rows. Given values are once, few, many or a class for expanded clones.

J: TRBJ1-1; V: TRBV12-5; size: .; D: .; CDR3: CASGLNGEYTEAFF; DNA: TGTGCTAGTGGTCTTAACGGGGAGTACACTGAAGCTTTCTTT
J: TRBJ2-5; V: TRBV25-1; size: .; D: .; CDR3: CASSESPGRGWEETQYF; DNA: TGTGCCAGCAGTGAAAGCCCCGGTCGGGGATGGGAAGAGACCCAGTACTTC
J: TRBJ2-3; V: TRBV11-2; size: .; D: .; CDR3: CASTRQRDIDTDTQYF; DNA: TGTGCCAGCACCAGACAACGGGACATAGACACAGATACGCAGTATTTT
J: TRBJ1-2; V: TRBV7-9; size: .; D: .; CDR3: CASISLTPTDPYGYTF; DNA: TGTGCCAGCATCTCCCTCACACCGACAGACCCCTATGGCTACACCTTC
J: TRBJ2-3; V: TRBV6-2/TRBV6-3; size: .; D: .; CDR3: CASSRGATDTQYF; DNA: TGTGCCAGCAGCCGAGGCGCGACAGATACGCAGTATTTT
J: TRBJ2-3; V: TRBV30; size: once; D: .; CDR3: CAWRARAFSSDTQYF; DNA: TGTGCCTGGAGGGCACGAGCGTTTAGTTCAGATACGCAGTATTTT
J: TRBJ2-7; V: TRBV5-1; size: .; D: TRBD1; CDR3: CASSFVSGQSSYEQYF; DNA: TGCGCCAGCAGTTTCGTATCGGGACAGAGCTCCTACGAGCAGTACTTC
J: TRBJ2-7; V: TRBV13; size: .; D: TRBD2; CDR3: CASSETSGSSYEQYF; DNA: TGTGCCAGCAGCGAGACTAGCGGTAGCTCCTACGAGCAGTACTTC
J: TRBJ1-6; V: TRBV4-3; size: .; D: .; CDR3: CASSRGGLDSPLHF; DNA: TGCGCCAGCAGTAGGGGTGGCCTGGATTCACCCCTCCACTTT
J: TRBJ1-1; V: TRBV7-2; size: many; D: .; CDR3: CASSPSDMNTEAFF; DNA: TGTGCCAGCAGCCCCTCTGACATGAACACTGAAGCTTTCTTT
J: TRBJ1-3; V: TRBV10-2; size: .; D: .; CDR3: CASSGAGNTIYF; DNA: TGCGCCAGCTCCGGGGCTGGAAACACCATATATTTT
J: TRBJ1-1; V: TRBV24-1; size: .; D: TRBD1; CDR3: CATSAGQGGANTEAFF; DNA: TGTGCCACCAGTGCGGGACAGGGGGGCGCGAACACTGAAGCTTTCTTT
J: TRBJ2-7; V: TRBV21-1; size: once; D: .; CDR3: CASSEADRGSYEQYF; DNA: TGTGCCAGCAGCGAAGCCGACAGGGGGTCCTACGAGCAGTACTTC
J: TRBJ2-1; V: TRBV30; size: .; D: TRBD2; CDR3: CAWSGGLVLGEQFF; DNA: TGTGCCTGGAGTGGCGGACTAGTTCTCGGTGAGCAGTTCTTC
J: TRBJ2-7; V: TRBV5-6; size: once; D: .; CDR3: CASSLAFEQYF; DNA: TGTGCCAGCAGCTTGGCCTTCGAGCAGTACTTC
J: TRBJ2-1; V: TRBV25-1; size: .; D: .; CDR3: CASSGGGAKNEQFF; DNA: TGTGCCAGCAGTGGTGGGGGCGCTAAAAATGAGCAGTTCTTC
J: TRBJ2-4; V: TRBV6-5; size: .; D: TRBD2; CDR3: CASSLLAINIQYF; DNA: TGTGCCTCGTCGCTACTAGCGATCAACATTCAGTACTTC
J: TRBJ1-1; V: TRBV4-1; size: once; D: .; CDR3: CASSQVNSQAFF; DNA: TGCGCCAGCAGCCAAGTAAACTCACAAGCTTTCTTT
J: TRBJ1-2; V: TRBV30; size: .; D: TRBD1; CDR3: CAWGQVVSFGYTF; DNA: TGTGCCTGGGGACAGGTCGTCTCTTTTGGCTACACCTTC
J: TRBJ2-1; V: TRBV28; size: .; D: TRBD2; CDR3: CASSQRTSGRHEQFF; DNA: TGTGCCAGCAGTCAACGGACTAGCGGGAGGCATGAGCAGTTCTTC
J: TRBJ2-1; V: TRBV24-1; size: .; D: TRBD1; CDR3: CATSDFGGTGVNEQFF; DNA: TGTGCCACCAGTGATTTTGGGGGGACAGGGGTAAATGAGCAGTTCTTC
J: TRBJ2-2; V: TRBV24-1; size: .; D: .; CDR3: CATSDPGGKVGELFF; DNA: TGTGCCACCAGTGACCCCGGCGGGAAGGTCGGGGAGCTGTTTTTT
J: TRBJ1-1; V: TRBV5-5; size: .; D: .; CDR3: CASSLGQWNTEAFF; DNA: TGTGCCAGCAGCTTGGGACAGTGGAACACTGAAGCTTTCTTT
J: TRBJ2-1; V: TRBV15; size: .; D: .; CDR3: CATSRGIAASSYNEQFF; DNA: TGTGCCACCAGCAGGGGGATAGCGGCTAGCTCCTACAATGAGCAGTTCTTC
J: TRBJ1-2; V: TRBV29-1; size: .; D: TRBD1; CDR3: CSSGGPSYTF; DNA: TGCAGCTCAGGGGGGCCGAGCTACACCTTC
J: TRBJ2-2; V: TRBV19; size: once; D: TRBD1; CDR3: CASRSGQVDTGELFF; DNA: TGTGCCAGTAGGTCAGGACAGGTAGACACCGGGGAGCTGTTTTTT
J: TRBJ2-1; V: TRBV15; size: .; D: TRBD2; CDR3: CATSRKAGVGNEQFF; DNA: TGTGCCACCAGCAGAAAAGCGGGAGTAGGCAATGAGCAGTTCTTC
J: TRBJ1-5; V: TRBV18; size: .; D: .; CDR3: CASSPGGGNRNQPQHF; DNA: TGTGCCAGCTCACCAGGGGGAGGAAATCGTAATCAGCCCCAGCATTTT
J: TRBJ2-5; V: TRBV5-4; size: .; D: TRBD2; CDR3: CASSLSSGRPAQETQYF; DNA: TGTGCCAGCAGCTTGTCTAGCGGGAGGCCCGCCCAAGAGACCCAGTACTTC
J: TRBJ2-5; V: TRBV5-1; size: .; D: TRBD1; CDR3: CASSLGPGQVEETQYF; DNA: TGCGCCAGCAGCTTGGGTCCGGGACAGGTAGAAGAGACCCAGTACTTC
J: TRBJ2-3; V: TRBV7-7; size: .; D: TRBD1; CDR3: CASSSAVGTGSTDTQYF; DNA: TGTGCCAGCAGCTCCGCGGTAGGGACAGGAAGCACAGATACGCAGTATTTT
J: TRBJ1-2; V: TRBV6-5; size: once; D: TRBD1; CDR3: CASSLTGIYGYTF; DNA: TGTGCCAGCAGCCTGACAGGGATCTATGGCTACACCTTC
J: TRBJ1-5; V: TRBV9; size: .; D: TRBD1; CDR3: CASSSRRDRQKRGAQHF; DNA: TGTGCCAGCAGCTCCCGCCGGGACAGACAAAAAAGGGGGGCCCAGCATTTT
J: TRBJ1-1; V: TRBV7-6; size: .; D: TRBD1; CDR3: CASSLRQGANTEAFF; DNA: TGTGCCAGCAGCTTACGACAGGGGGCGAACACTGAAGCTTTCTTT
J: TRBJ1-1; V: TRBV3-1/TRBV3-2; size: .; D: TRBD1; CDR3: CASTGGGTEAFF; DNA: TGTGCCAGCACAGGGGGAGGCACTGAAGCTTTCTTT
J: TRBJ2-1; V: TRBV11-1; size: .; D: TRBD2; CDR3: CASSFGLAGVNNEQFF; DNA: TGTGCCAGCAGCTTTGGGCTAGCGGGAGTGAACAATGAGCAGTTCTTC
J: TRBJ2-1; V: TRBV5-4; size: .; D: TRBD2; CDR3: CASSLGLAGYEQFF; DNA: TGTGCCAGCAGCTTGGGACTAGCGGGATATGAGCAGTTCTTC
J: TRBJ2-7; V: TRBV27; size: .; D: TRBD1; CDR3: CASRGQGAQDAYEQYF; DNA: TGTGCCAGCAGGGGACAGGGGGCGCAGGACGCCTACGAGCAGTACTTC
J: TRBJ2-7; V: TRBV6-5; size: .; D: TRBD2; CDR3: CASSYLAGYEQYF; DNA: TGTGCCAGCAGTTACTTAGCGGGGTACGAGCAGTACTTC
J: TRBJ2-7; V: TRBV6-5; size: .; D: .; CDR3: CASSYGDRTSYEQYF; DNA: TGTGCCAGCAGTTATGGTGACCGGACTTCCTACGAGCAGTACTTC
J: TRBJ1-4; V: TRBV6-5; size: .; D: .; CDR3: CASSRGEKLFF; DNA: TGTGCCAGCAGTCGCGGGGAAAAACTGTTTTTT
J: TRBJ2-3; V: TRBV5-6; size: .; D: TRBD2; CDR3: CASSGLAGASDTQYF; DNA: TGTGCCAGCAGCGGACTAGCGGGAGCGTCAGATACGCAGTATTTT